Listed below are T cell receptor beta chains from one sample, sequenced in a study of CD8 T cells in Susac syndrome. TCRdb re-called the immunoSEQ multiplex PCR reads with MiXCR, one entry per CDR3 protein. The data hold about 130,000 distinct CDR3 sequences, with under 95% observed a single time. The sample consisted of CD8+ T cells from PBMCs. These receptors all stem from a human donor with multiple sclerosis. CDR3s include the opening cysteine and the closing phenylalanine or tryptophan. Each record gives: J gene, V gene, D gene, clone size, CDR3 DNA, CDR3 protein. The D gene is left open where the match is weak. Some rows have no size entry. The others give once, few or many, or a class for an expanded clone.

j_call: TRBJ1-1; v_call: TRBV3-1; d_call: .; clone_size: .; cdr3_nt: TGTGCCAGCAGCCAAGATCTTTGGGAGGGGATGAACACTGAAGCTTTCTTT; cdr3_aa: CASSQDLWEGMNTEAFF
j_call: TRBJ2-1; v_call: TRBV6-5; d_call: .; clone_size: .; cdr3_nt: TGTGCCAGCAGTTTCCAGGGGCGATACAATGAGCAGTTCTTC; cdr3_aa: CASSFQGRYNEQFF
j_call: TRBJ1-5; v_call: TRBV25-1; d_call: .; clone_size: .; cdr3_nt: TGTGCCAGCAGTGAGGGACTCTTGGGGCCCCAGCATTTT; cdr3_aa: CASSEGLLGPQHF
j_call: TRBJ1-1; v_call: TRBV19; d_call: .; clone_size: .; cdr3_nt: TGTGCCAGTACCCTCCTGTGGGGGAATACTGAAGCTTTCTTT; cdr3_aa: CASTLLWGNTEAFF
j_call: TRBJ2-1; v_call: TRBV6-5; d_call: .; clone_size: once; cdr3_nt: TGTGCCAGCAGCCACGGAAGCAATGAGCAGTTCTTC; cdr3_aa: CASSHGSNEQFF
j_call: TRBJ1-4; v_call: TRBV12-3/TRBV12-4; d_call: .; clone_size: .; cdr3_nt: TGTGCCAGCAGAGGGGAAAAACTGTTTTTT; cdr3_aa: CASRGEKLFF
j_call: TRBJ2-5; v_call: TRBV9; d_call: .; clone_size: once; cdr3_nt: TGTGCCAGCAGTTCAGCAGGGACCCAGTACTTC; cdr3_aa: CASSSAGTQYF
j_call: TRBJ2-1; v_call: TRBV6-5; d_call: TRBD2; clone_size: .; cdr3_nt: TGTGCCAGCAGTTACTCGGCTTCTAGCGGGCAGGGCCAGCACAATGAGCAGTTCTTC; cdr3_aa: CASSYSASSGQGQHNEQFF
j_call: TRBJ1-1; v_call: TRBV5-4; d_call: TRBD1; clone_size: once; cdr3_nt: TGTGCCAGCAGCACGGGACAGGGTGGTAGTGGTGACACTGAAGCTTTCTTT; cdr3_aa: CASSTGQGGSGDTEAFF
j_call: TRBJ2-2; v_call: TRBV7-9; d_call: .; clone_size: once; cdr3_nt: TGTGCCAGCAGCCCAGGGCAGAAGTTCGGGGAGCTGTTTTTT; cdr3_aa: CASSPGQKFGELFF
j_call: TRBJ2-2; v_call: TRBV20-1; d_call: .; clone_size: .; cdr3_nt: TGCAGTGCTAGGGGAGACACCGGGGAGCTGTTTTTT; cdr3_aa: CSARGDTGELFF
j_call: TRBJ2-7; v_call: TRBV7-2; d_call: TRBD1; clone_size: .; cdr3_nt: TGTGCCAGCAGCCCCGGGACAGTCCTTCTGGAGCAGTACTTC; cdr3_aa: CASSPGTVLLEQYF
j_call: TRBJ2-1; v_call: TRBV20-1; d_call: .; clone_size: .; cdr3_nt: TGCAGTGCCAATCCCCCTTCCTTAACAGGGCCTGAGCAGTTCTTC; cdr3_aa: CSANPPSLTGPEQFF
j_call: TRBJ1-1; v_call: TRBV3-1; d_call: TRBD1; clone_size: .; cdr3_nt: TGTGCCAGCAGCCCCAAAGTCGACAGGGTTGACACTGAAGCTTTCTTT; cdr3_aa: CASSPKVDRVDTEAFF
j_call: TRBJ2-1; v_call: TRBV20-1; d_call: .; clone_size: once; cdr3_nt: TGCAGTGCGTTTTTCGGGCGCAACAAGATCCGGCAGTTCTTC; cdr3_aa: CSAFFGRNKIRQFF
j_call: TRBJ1-5; v_call: TRBV11-2; d_call: .; clone_size: few; cdr3_nt: TGTGCCAGCAGTGCCGGGCCATCGAGGCCCCAGCATTTT; cdr3_aa: CASSAGPSRPQHF
j_call: TRBJ1-1; v_call: TRBV4-2; d_call: .; clone_size: .; cdr3_nt: TGTGCCAGCAGCCAAGGGGTTGGTGAGAACACTGAAGCTTTCTTT; cdr3_aa: CASSQGVGENTEAFF
j_call: TRBJ2-7; v_call: TRBV30; d_call: TRBD2; clone_size: .; cdr3_nt: TGTGCCTGGAGAGATACTAGCGGGGGTTGGGAGCAGTACTTC; cdr3_aa: CAWRDTSGGWEQYF